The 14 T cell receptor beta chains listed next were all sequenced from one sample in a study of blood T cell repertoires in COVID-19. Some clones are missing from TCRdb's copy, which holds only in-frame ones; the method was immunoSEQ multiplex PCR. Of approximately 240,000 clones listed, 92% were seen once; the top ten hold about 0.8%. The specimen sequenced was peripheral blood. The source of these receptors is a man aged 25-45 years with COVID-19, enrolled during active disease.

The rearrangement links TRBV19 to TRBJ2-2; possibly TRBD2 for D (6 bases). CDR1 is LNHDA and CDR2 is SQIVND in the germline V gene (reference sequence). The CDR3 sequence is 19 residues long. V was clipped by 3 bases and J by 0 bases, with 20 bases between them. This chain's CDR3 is CASSIIISVGRTNTGELFF. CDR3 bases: TGTGCCAGTAGTATTATAATTTCGGTAGGGAGGACGAACACCGGGGAGCTGTTTTTT. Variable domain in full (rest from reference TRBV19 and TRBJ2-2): DGGITQSPKYLFRKEGQNVTLSCEQNLNHDAMYWYRQDPGQGLRLIYYSQIVNDFQKGDIAEGYSVSREKKESFPLTVTSAQKNPTAFYLCASSIIISVGRTNTGELFFGEGSRLTVL.

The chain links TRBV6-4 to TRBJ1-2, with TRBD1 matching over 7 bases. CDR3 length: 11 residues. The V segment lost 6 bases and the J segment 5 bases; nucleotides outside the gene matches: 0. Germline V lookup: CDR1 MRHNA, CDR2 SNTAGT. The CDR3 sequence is CASRGQYGYTF. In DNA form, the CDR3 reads TGTGCCAGCAGGGGACAGTATGGCTACACCTTC.

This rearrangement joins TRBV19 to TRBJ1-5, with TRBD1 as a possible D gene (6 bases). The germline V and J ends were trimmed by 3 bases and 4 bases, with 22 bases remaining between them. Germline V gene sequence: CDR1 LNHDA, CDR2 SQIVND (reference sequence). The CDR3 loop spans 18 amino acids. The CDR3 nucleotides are TGTGCCAGTAGTATGGGTTTTGGGGCAAGGGGGATAAATCAGCCCCAGCATTTT. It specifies CASSMGFGARGINQPQHF.

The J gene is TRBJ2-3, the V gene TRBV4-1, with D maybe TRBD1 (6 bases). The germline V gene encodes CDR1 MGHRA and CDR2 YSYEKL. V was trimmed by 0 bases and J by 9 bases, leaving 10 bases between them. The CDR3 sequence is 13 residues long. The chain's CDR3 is CASSQDSDRTQYF. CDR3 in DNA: TGCGCCAGCAGCCAAGATTCGGACAGAACGCAGTATTTT.

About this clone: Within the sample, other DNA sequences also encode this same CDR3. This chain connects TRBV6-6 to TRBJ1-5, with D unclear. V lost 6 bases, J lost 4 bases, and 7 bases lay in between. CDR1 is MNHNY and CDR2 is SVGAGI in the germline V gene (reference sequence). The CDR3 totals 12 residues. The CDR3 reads CASSIDNQPQHF. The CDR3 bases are TGTGCCAGCAGCATAGATAATCAGCCCCAGCATTTT.

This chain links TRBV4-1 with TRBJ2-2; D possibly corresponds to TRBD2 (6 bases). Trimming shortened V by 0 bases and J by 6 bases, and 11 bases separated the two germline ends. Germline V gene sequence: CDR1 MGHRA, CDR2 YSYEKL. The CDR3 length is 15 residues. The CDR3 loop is CASSQDWAGPGELFF. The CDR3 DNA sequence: TGCGCCAGCAGCCAAGATTGGGCGGGGCCCGGGGAGCTGTTTTTT.

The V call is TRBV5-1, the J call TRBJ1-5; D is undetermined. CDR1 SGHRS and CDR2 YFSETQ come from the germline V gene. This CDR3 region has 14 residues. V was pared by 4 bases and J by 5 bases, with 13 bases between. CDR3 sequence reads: CASSVDAGDQPQHF. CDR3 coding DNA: TGCGCCAGCAGCGTTGATGCAGGCGATCAGCCCCAGCATTTT.

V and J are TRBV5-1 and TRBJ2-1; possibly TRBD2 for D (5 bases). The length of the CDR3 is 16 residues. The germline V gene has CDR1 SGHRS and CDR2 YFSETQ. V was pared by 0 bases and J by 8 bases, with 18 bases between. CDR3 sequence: CASSLAPAEGMDEQFF. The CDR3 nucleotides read TGCGCCAGCAGCTTGGCCCCAGCAGAGGGAATGGATGAGCAGTTCTTC.

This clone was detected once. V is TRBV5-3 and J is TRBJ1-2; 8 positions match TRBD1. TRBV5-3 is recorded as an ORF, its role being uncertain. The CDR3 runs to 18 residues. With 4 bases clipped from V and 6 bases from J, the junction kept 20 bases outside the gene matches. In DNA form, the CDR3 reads TGTGCCAGAAGCCTTACCTTCGGACAGGGTTTCTATTGGGATGGCTACACCTTC. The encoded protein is CARSLTFGQGFYWDGYTF.

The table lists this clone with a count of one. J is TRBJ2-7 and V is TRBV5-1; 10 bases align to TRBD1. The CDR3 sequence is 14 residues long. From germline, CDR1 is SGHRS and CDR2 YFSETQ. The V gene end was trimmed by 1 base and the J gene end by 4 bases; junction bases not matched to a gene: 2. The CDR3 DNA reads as TGCGCCAGCAGCTTGTGGACAGGGGGATACGAGCAGTACTTC. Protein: CASSLWTGGYEQYF.

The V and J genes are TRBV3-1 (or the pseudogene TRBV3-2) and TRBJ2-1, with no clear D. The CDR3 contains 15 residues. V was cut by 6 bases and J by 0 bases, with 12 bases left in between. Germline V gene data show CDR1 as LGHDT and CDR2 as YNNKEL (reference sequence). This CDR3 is CASRPHRYSYNEQFF. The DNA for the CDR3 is TGTGCCAGCAGACCACACAGATACTCCTACAATGAGCAGTTCTTC.

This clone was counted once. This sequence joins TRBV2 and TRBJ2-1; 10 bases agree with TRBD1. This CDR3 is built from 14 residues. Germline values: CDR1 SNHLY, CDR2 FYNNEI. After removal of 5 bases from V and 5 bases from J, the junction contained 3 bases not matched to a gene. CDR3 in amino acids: CASSPGQGHNEQFF. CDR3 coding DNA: TGTGCCAGCAGTCCGGGACAGGGGCACAATGAGCAGTTCTTC.

CDR3 sequence reads: CASSDPEDYEQYF. The CDR3 DNA reads as TGCGCCAGCAGCGATCCCGAGGACTACGAGCAGTACTTC. V and J are TRBV4-1 and TRBJ2-7; D ambiguous. Trimming removed 5 bases from V and 3 bases from J, with 11 bases in between. Germline V gene lookup returns CDR1 MGHRA and CDR2 YSYEKL. The CDR3 covers 13 residues.

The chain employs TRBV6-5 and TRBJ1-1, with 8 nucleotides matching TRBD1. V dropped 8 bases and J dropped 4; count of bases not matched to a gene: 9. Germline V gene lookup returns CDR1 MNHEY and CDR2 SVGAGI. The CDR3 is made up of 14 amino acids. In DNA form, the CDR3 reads TGTGCCAGCCGCTTGGGCAGGGGGCCCACTGAAGCTTTCTTT. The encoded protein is CASRLGRGPTEAFF.